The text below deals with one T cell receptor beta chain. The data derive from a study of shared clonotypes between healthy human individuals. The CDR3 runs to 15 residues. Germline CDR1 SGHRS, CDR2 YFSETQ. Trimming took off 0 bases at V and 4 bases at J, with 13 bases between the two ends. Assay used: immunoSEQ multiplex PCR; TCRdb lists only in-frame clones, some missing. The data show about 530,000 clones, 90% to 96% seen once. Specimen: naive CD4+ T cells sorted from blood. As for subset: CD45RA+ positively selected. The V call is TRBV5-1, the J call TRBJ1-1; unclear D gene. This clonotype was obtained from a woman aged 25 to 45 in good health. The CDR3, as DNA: TGCGCCAGCAGCTTGGACGTTCGAGAGGGCACTGAAGCTTTCTTT. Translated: CASSLDVREGTEAFF.